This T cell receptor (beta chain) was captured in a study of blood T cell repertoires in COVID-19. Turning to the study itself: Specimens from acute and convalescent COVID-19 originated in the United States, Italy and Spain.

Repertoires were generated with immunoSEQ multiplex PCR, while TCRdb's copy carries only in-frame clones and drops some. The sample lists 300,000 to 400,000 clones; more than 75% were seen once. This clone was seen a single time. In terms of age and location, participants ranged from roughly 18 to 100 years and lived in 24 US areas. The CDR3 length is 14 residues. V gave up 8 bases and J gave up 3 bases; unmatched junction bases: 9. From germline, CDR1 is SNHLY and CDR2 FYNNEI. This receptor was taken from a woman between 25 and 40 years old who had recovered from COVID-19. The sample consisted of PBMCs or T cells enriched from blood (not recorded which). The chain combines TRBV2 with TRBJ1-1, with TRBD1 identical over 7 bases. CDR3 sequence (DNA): TGTGCCAGCCGTTTACAGGGGCTCTACACTGAAGCTTTCTTT. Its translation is CASRLQGLYTEAFF. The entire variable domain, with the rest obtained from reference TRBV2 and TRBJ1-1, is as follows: EPEVTQTPSHQVTQMGQEVILRCVPISNHLYFYWYRQILGQKVEFLVSFYNNEISEKSEIFDDQFSVERPDGSNFTLKIRSTKLEDSAMYFCASRLQGLYTEAFFGQGTRLTVV.